These T cell receptor beta chains were read from a single sample in a study of blood T cell repertoires in COVID-19. Measured with immunoSEQ multiplex PCR; TCRdb has only the in-frame clones, and not every one. The sample includes 150,000 or so clones, roughly four fifths of them seen just once. Source material: peripheral blood. The receptor source for this set is an elderly woman with acute or convalescent COVID-19. CDR3s include the opening cysteine and the closing phenylalanine or tryptophan. Fields, in order: CDR3 protein, J gene, V gene, D gene. A D gene is named only where the DNA matches it firmly.

CASSKGQTDVDEQFF TRBJ2-1 TRBV5-1 TRBD1
CASISGGNTGELFF TRBJ2-2 TRBV5-1 TRBD2
CASSLGPGTVYEQYF TRBJ2-7 TRBV7-2 -
CASSIDSWDRGRNYGYTF TRBJ1-2 TRBV19 TRBD1
CASKLEGGNEKLFF TRBJ1-4 TRBV5-1 -
CASSPARQNTGELFF TRBJ2-2 TRBV5-4 -
CASSISWGTAVDTQYF TRBJ2-3 TRBV19 TRBD1
CASSQRNVAGEPYNEQFF TRBJ2-1 TRBV23-1 TRBD2
CASSESLAVSSGANVLTF TRBJ2-6 TRBV10-1 TRBD2
CASSLATAGAVYEQYF TRBJ2-7 TRBV5-1 -
CASSSSGQVGGYTF TRBJ1-2 TRBV27 -
CASSQTDRVSYEQYF TRBJ2-7 TRBV7-9 TRBD1
CASSLATGINEKLFF TRBJ1-4 TRBV7-9 -
CASSYSQGAYEQFF TRBJ2-1 TRBV6-5 TRBD1
CASSSRRAGGRYEQYF TRBJ2-7 TRBV7-2 TRBD2
CASSTLQGDDTEAFF TRBJ1-1 TRBV19 TRBD1
CASKKGQEQYF TRBJ2-7 TRBV2 -
CASSIWGQNEKLFF TRBJ1-4 TRBV19 -
CASSEAWDRGSYNEQFF TRBJ2-1 TRBV2 TRBD1
CASSPWREQYF TRBJ2-7 TRBV11-2 -
CASSQDPQFDEQYF TRBJ2-7 TRBV3-1/TRBV3-2 -
CASSLGGQQNTDTQYF TRBJ2-3 TRBV5-1 TRBD1
CASSNSYNSPLHF TRBJ1-6 TRBV27 -
CASQRYKEGFYEQYF TRBJ2-7 TRBV6-5 -
CATSASRGPGTDTQYF TRBJ2-3 TRBV15 -
CASSRGREQRYEQYF TRBJ2-7 TRBV2 TRBD2
CASSRGLEPSTDTQYF TRBJ2-3 TRBV6-6 -
CSARAHGTQYF TRBJ2-3 TRBV20-1 -
CASRAPDGMNTEAFF TRBJ1-1 TRBV19 -
CASSVASSVNTEAFF TRBJ1-1 TRBV9 -
CASSYKGTGELFF TRBJ2-2 TRBV6-2/TRBV6-3 -
CASSPTGARAYEQYF TRBJ2-7 TRBV4-1 TRBD1
CASSFTGSYEQYF TRBJ2-7 TRBV14 -
CASSTRTGGTTGELFF TRBJ2-2 TRBV9 TRBD1
CASSIGQGASGANVLTF TRBJ2-6 TRBV19 TRBD1
CSASVAGEQYF TRBJ2-7 TRBV29-1 -
CASSLDSLVYEQYF TRBJ2-7 TRBV5-1 -
CAWSVGGETEAFF TRBJ1-1 TRBV30 -
CATSAAGSYNEQFF TRBJ2-1 TRBV24-1 -
CASSPGRVGETQYF TRBJ2-5 TRBV11-2 -
CASSTGNNEQFF TRBJ2-1 TRBV12-3/TRBV12-4 -
CAVGRDNSYEQYF TRBJ2-7 TRBV2 -
CASSLDRVDDTEAFF TRBJ1-1 TRBV5-1 -
CASSLAREDTQYF TRBJ2-3 TRBV11-2 -
CASSRTSGITDTQYF TRBJ2-3 TRBV19 TRBD2
CASFEVGASTEAFF TRBJ1-1 TRBV5-1 -
CASSAGQKNQPQHF TRBJ1-5 TRBV19 -
CASSLTSGRGTDTQYF TRBJ2-3 TRBV4-3 TRBD2
CASSFDYGGLGTGELFF TRBJ2-2 TRBV7-2 -
CASSSRQTSNQPQHF TRBJ1-5 TRBV19 -
CASSFSGRVLDEQYF TRBJ2-7 TRBV5-6 TRBD2
CASSGGAGTDTQYF TRBJ2-3 TRBV5-1 TRBD2
CASSQEEAVANTGELFF TRBJ2-2 TRBV4-1 -
CASSEMGRLEKLFF TRBJ1-4 TRBV2 -
CASSGVSGRYEQYF TRBJ2-7 TRBV7-9 -